The T cell receptor beta chain under discussion was sequenced for a study of T cells after yellow fever vaccination. Background on the study: Each low-cell-number fraction was prepared by means of SMART-Seq v4 Ultra Low Input.

TCRdb re-called the 5' RACE reads through MiXCR, storing one row per CDR3 protein. In the table there are around 400,000 distinct CDR3 sequences, approximately 10% of which are singletons. Specimen: PBMCs, collected on the day of the first yellow fever vaccination. This TCR was recovered from a man aged 18 to 29 who received the YFV17D yellow fever vaccine.

As DNA, the CDR3 is TGTGCCAGCACCCTGGGACATTTTAGCAATCAGCCCCAGCATTTT. Translated: CASTLGHFSNQPQHF. The chain links TRBV12-3 or TRBV12-4 to TRBJ1-5, with D perhaps TRBD1 (6 bases). The V and J ends lost 7 bases and 0 bases respectively, with 13 bases between them. The CDR3 extends over 15 amino acids.